Below, 22 T cell receptor beta chains from the same sample are listed, as sequenced in a study of blood T cell repertoires in COVID-19. Measured with immunoSEQ multiplex PCR; TCRdb has only the in-frame clones, and not every one. The top ten hold 0.94% of the sample, which has around 260,000 clones, around 90% seen once. What was sequenced was peripheral blood. The receptors were sampled from a woman aged 40 to 49 who had recovered from COVID-19.

The chain carries TRBV3-1 (or the pseudogene TRBV3-2) and TRBJ2-7; 10 nucleotides match TRBD2. The V and J ends lost 4 bases and 0 bases, in that order; junction bases with no gene match: 12. Germline V lookup: CDR1 LGHDT, CDR2 YNNKEL (reference sequence). CDR3 size: 18 residues. CDR3 residues: CASSPTDYGLADSYEQYF. In DNA, the CDR3 is TGTGCCAGCAGCCCAACTGACTACGGACTAGCGGACTCCTACGAGCAGTACTTC.

The rearrangement uses TRBV4-1 and TRBJ1-4, with a tentative D call TRBD1 (6 bases). Germline CDR1 and CDR2: MGHRA and YSYEKL. The CDR3 has 14 residues. Trimming took off 8 bases at V and 8 bases at J, with 18 bases between the two ends. For the CDR3, the DNA is TGCGCCAGCGGCACTGACAGGTTGGGGGAAAAACTGTTTTTT. Residues: CASGTDRLGEKLFF.

This chain joins TRBV15 and TRBJ1-2; 9 bases are a match to TRBD1. The CDR3 loop spans 17 amino acids. Germline V gene lookup returns CDR1 LNHNV and CDR2 YYDKDF (reference sequence). The V segment lost 5 bases and the J segment 4 bases; nucleotides outside the gene matches: 14. This CDR3 is CATSQTEGTGRFYGYTF. CDR3 coding DNA: TGTGCCACCAGCCAAACCGAGGGGACAGGGAGATTCTATGGCTACACCTTC.

The chain couples TRBV9 to TRBJ2-1; TRBD2 matches 7 bases. The CDR3 is made up of 16 amino acids. CDR1 and CDR2 (germline): SGDLS, YYNGEE. V shed 0 bases and J 1 base; nucleotides not matched to a gene: 4. CDR3 nucleotide sequence: TGTGCCAGCAGCGTAGGTGGCGGGAGTTCCTACAATGAGCAGTTCTTC. Translated, it gives CASSVGGGSSYNEQFF.

This sequence joins TRBV2 and TRBJ1-1; 7 bases match TRBD1. Germline V gives CDR1 SNHLY, CDR2 FYNNEI. V shed 6 bases, J shed 1 base, and the junction held 8 bases outside the gene matches. The CDR3 is made up of 15 amino acids. The CDR3 region is CASRQQGLRNTEAFF. DNA for the CDR3: TGTGCCAGCAGGCAACAGGGGCTAAGGAACACTGAAGCTTTCTTT.

The chain couples TRBV7-9 to TRBJ1-6; no firm D call. The germline CDR1 and CDR2 sequences are SEHNR and FQNEAQ (reference sequence). Trimming cost V 5 bases and J 7 bases, with 6 bases left between them. The CDR3 sequence is 12 residues long. DNA of the CDR3: TGTGCCAGCAGCCCGGAGAATTCACCCCTCCACTTT. Translated, it gives CASSPENSPLHF.

The chain links TRBV28 to TRBJ1-5; 7 bases line up with TRBD1. The germline CDR1 and CDR2 sequences are MDHEN and SYDVKM. CDR3 size: 17 residues. Trimming cost V 5 bases and J 1 base; bases outside gene matches: 11. CDR3: CASSPNEGAGSNQPQHF. CDR3 DNA sequence: TGTGCCAGCAGTCCAAACGAGGGGGCAGGGAGCAATCAGCCCCAGCATTTT.

CDR3 loop: CAISDWTGLRTGELFF. The CDR3 bases are TGTGCCATCAGTGATTGGACAGGGCTACGGACCGGGGAGCTGTTTTTT. This sequence joins TRBV10-3 and TRBJ2-2, with 8 bases that match TRBD1. Germline CDR1 and CDR2: ENHRY and SYGVKD. The V and J ends lost 3 bases and 5 bases, in that order; junction bases with no gene match: 8. CDR3 length equals 16 residues.

This chain joins TRBV24-1 and TRBJ2-4, with D possibly being TRBD2 (5 bases). Germline lookup yields CDR1 KGHDR and CDR2 SFDVKD. CDR3 size: 17 residues. V was pared by 1 base and J by 6 bases, with 18 bases between. DNA of the CDR3: TGTGCCACCAGTGATTTCGATTCTAAAGCGGACCGAAACATTCAGTACTTC. Its protein product is CATSDFDSKADRNIQYF.

V usage is TRBV9 and J usage is TRBJ2-2; D is possibly TRBD1 (6 bases). V lost 3 bases to trimming and J lost 6 bases, with 15 bases between them. Per the germline V gene, CDR1 is SGDLS and CDR2 is YYNGEE. The CDR3 covers 15 residues. CDR3 sequence reads: CASSEGDLSSGELFF. CDR3 sequence (DNA): TGTGCCAGCAGCGAGGGGGACCTTTCTTCCGGGGAGCTGTTTTTT. Drawing the rest from reference TRBV9 and TRBJ2-2, the complete variable domain is DSGVTQTPKHLITATGQRVTLRCSPRSGDLSVYWYQQSLDQGLQFLIQYYNGEERAKGNILERFSAQQFPDLHSELNLSSLELGDSALYFCASSEGDLSSGELFFGEGSRLTVL.

V usage is TRBV30 and J usage is TRBJ2-1, with D tentatively TRBD2 (7 bases). V was cut by 4 bases and J by 8 bases, with 18 bases left in between. Germline V gene lookup returns CDR1 GTSNPN and CDR2 SVGIG (reference sequence). CDR3 size: 14 residues. The CDR3 nucleotides are TGTGCCTGGAACTCGGGGGGCTCCGGCTATGAGCAGTTCTTC. Residues: CAWNSGGSGYEQFF.

This rearrangement joins TRBV4-1 to TRBJ2-7; 8 bases agree with TRBD2. This CDR3 is built from 17 residues. The germline V gene encodes CDR1 MGHRA and CDR2 YSYEKL. Losses at the gene ends were 0 bases for V and 4 bases for J; bases not matched to a gene: 11. The CDR3 protein is CASSQDLVAGNLYEQYF. DNA for the CDR3: TGCGCCAGCAGCCAAGATTTAGTAGCGGGGAACCTATACGAGCAGTACTTC.

The V and J genes are TRBV30 and TRBJ2-3; TRBD1 matches at 8 bases. The V segment lost 2 bases and the J segment 3 bases; nucleotides outside the gene matches: 13. CDR1 GTSNPN and CDR2 SVGIG come from the germline V gene (reference sequence). CDR3 length equals 17 residues. The CDR3 loop reads CAWSPPDRAWETDTQYF. The CDR3, as DNA: TGTGCCTGGAGTCCTCCGGACAGGGCGTGGGAAACAGATACGCAGTATTTT.

This clone was detected only once. This chain connects TRBV12-5 to TRBJ2-7, with a tentative D call TRBD1 (6 bases). Germline CDR1 and CDR2: LGHNT and FRNRAP. The CDR3 totals 17 residues. V was clipped by 6 bases and J by 0 bases, with 21 bases between them. The CDR3 reads CASGPGGNSPLSYEQYF. For the CDR3, the DNA is TGTGCTAGTGGGCCTGGGGGCAACTCACCCCTCTCCTACGAGCAGTACTTC.

This chain connects TRBV19 to TRBJ2-1; D is possibly TRBD2 (6 bases). V shed 5 bases and J shed 9 bases, with 20 bases lying between them. CDR1 is LNHDA, CDR2 SQIVND, per germline (reference sequence). This CDR3 spans 15 amino acids. CDR3 DNA: TGTGCCAGTAGTGCCTCTGTTGCGGGACGGGGTGAGCAGTTCTTC. This sequence encodes CASSASVAGRGEQFF.

This rearrangement joins TRBV5-1 to TRBJ2-7; 7 bases are a match to TRBD2. The V segment lost 1 base and the J segment 3 bases; nucleotides outside the gene matches: 7. The CDR3 totals 15 residues. The V gene's germline CDR1 is SGHRS and CDR2 YFSETQ. CDR3: CASSLSGVTDYEQYF. CDR3 sequence (DNA): TGCGCCAGCAGCTTGAGCGGGGTCACGGACTACGAGCAGTACTTC.

The chain is built from TRBV27 and TRBJ2-1; 8 bases match TRBD2. Germline V lookup: CDR1 MNHEY, CDR2 SMNVEV (reference sequence). The CDR3 has 15 amino acids. The junction had 7 bases not matched to a gene; V was cut back by 0 bases and J by 9 bases. The DNA for the CDR3 is TGTGCCAGCAGTTTATCGTTCGGGACTAGACTTGAGCAGTTCTTC. Translated: CASSLSFGTRLEQFF.

This chain links TRBV7-9 with TRBJ1-1; 8 bases fit TRBD1. Trimming took 3 bases from V and 4 from J; bases not matched to a gene: 10. This CDR3 comprises 16 residues. Germline assignment: CDR1 SEHNR and CDR2 FQNEAQ (reference sequence). CDR3 nucleotides: TGTGCCAGCAGCTTGGACAGGGTAGGGTTGGGCACTGAAGCTTTCTTT. Translation gives CASSLDRVGLGTEAFF.

The chain uses TRBV5-1 and TRBJ2-7, with TRBD2 matching 7 bases. Unmatched junction bases numbered 6, after V lost 1 base and J lost 2 bases. From germline, CDR1 is SGHRS and CDR2 YFSETQ. CDR3 size: 15 residues. This CDR3 is CASSLPAGEAYEQYF. CDR3 DNA: TGCGCCAGCAGCTTGCCCGCGGGGGAGGCCTACGAGCAGTACTTC.

This chain connects TRBV5-6 to TRBJ1-1; D might be TRBD1 (5 bases). The V end lost 2 bases, the J end lost 6 bases, and 11 bases lay between the germline ends. This CDR3 is built from 13 residues. Germline assignment: CDR1 SGHDT and CDR2 YYEEEE. DNA for the CDR3: TGTGCCAGCAGCTTCACAGGTGGGCCTGAAGCTTTCTTT. This encodes CASSFTGGPEAFF. Based on the CDR3 plus reference TRBV5-6 and TRBJ1-1, the full variable domain is DAGVTQSPTHLIKTRGQQVTLRCSPKSGHDTVSWYQQALGQGPQFIFQYYEEEERQRGNFPDRFSGHQFPNYSSELNVNALLLGDSALYLCASSFTGGPEAFFGQGTRLTVV.

V and J are TRBV29-1 and TRBJ2-1; unclear D gene. V gave up 4 bases and J gave up 9 bases, with 13 bases separating them. Germline CDR1 is SQVTM and CDR2 is ANQGSEA. The CDR3 is made up of 12 amino acids. CDR3 DNA sequence: TGCAGCGTTGGGTTGTTGGGCGCTGAGCAGTTCTTC. Its protein is CSVGLLGAEQFF.

CDR3 sequence reads: CASSLSGDYTEAFF. CDR3 bases: TGTGCCAGCAGTTTATCAGGAGACTACACTGAAGCTTTCTTT. The chain is built from TRBV27 and TRBJ1-1; D is unresolved. Trimming cost V 0 bases and J 3 bases, with 8 bases left between them. The CDR3 contains 14 residues. The germline gives CDR1 MNHEY, CDR2 SMNVEV (reference sequence).